Following are 32 T cell receptor beta chains from one sample sequenced in a study of T cell responses to AZD1222 COVID-19 vaccine. TCRdb keeps only in-frame clones here, not all; method: immunoSEQ multiplex PCR. Here the sample spans approximately 110,000 clones, about 88% being singletons. The sample in question was peripheral blood, obtained on day 0 of AZD1222 vaccination. All receptors come from an adult in good health.

This rearrangement joins TRBV7-6 to TRBJ2-7, with 8 positions matching TRBD2. Germline V CDR1 and CDR2: SGHVS, FNYEAQ. Losses at the gene ends were 0 bases for V and 2 bases for J; bases not matched to a gene: 9. This CDR3 comprises 17 residues. CDR3 protein: CASSLAPWSGSTYEQYF. As DNA, the CDR3 is TGTGCCAGCAGCTTAGCCCCGTGGAGCGGGAGTACCTACGAGCAGTACTTC.

In DNA form, the CDR3 reads TGTGCCAGCAGCTTAGATTCAGGGACAGGTGAGCAGTTCTTC. This encodes CASSLDSGTGEQFF. The gene calls are TRBV11-2 and TRBJ2-1; 8 bases are a match to TRBD1. Germline V gene data show CDR1 as SGHAT and CDR2 as FQNNGV. This CDR3 has 14 residues. Unmatched junction bases numbered 4, after V lost 0 bases and J lost 9 bases.

The chain couples TRBV10-3 to TRBJ1-2; no clear D gene. Between the trimmed V and J ends, which lost 4 bases and 1 base, there was a span of 13 bases. The CDR3 has 15 residues. CDR1 ENHRY and CDR2 SYGVKD come from the germline V gene. In nucleotides, the CDR3 is TGTGCCATCAGTGCCGGACCCCAACTTAACTATGGCTACACCTTC. Its translation: CAISAGPQLNYGYTF.

The rearrangement joins TRBV6-5 to TRBJ2-7; TRBD1 matches at 7 bases. From germline, CDR1 is MNHEY and CDR2 SVGAGI. J gave up 1 base and V 6 bases, and 6 bases lay outside the gene matches. The CDR3 totals 14 residues. The CDR3 sequence is CASRGDRESYEQYF. For the CDR3, the DNA is TGTGCCAGCAGGGGGGACAGAGAATCCTACGAGCAGTACTTC.

This rearrangement joins TRBV27 to TRBJ1-5, with no clear D. Between the trimmed V and J ends, which lost 5 bases and 0 bases, there was a span of 23 bases. Germline CDR1 and CDR2: MNHEY and SMNVEV (reference sequence). This CDR3 is 19 amino acids long. CDR3 protein: CASSPRTARRPYSNQPQHF. CDR3 in DNA: TGTGCCAGCAGTCCTCGGACCGCTCGTCGTCCTTATAGCAATCAGCCCCAGCATTTT.

The chain carries TRBV6-5 and TRBJ2-3; a possible D gene is TRBD2 (6 bases). The germline gives CDR1 MNHEY, CDR2 SVGAGI. The CDR3 covers 15 residues. V dropped 7 bases and J dropped 4 bases, with 18 bases sitting between them. The DNA for the CDR3 is TGTGCCAGCACTAACGTCGGTAGCGGCCCAGATACGCAGTATTTT. Translated: CASTNVGSGPDTQYF.

The V gene is TRBV28, the J gene TRBJ2-7; tentatively, D is TRBD1 or TRBD2 (5 bases each). Germline-derived CDR1 and CDR2 are MDHEN and SYDVKM. The CDR3 is 13 residues long. Trimming shortened V by 6 bases and J by 3 bases, and 12 bases separated the two germline ends. Written as DNA, the CDR3 is TGTGCCAGCAGCCCCGGGGCCCACTACGAGCAGTACTTC. Its protein product is CASSPGAHYEQYF.

V gene TRBV2 combines with J gene TRBJ1-4; no clear D gene. CDR3 length equals 12 residues. Germline V gives CDR1 SNHLY, CDR2 FYNNEI. Trimming removed 1 base at V and 13 bases at J, with 10 bases between. CDR3 bases: TGTGCCAGCAGTGAAGGTGGACGGAGACTGTTTTTT. Translated: CASSEGGRRLFF.

The chain employs TRBV11-2 and TRBJ2-2; 9 bases line up with TRBD2. Trimming removed 5 bases from V and 4 bases from J; junction bases left unmatched: 2. The germline gives CDR1 SGHAT, CDR2 FQNNGV. This CDR3 is built from 14 residues. This chain's CDR3 is CASSPSGVTGELFF. Here the CDR3 DNA reads TGTGCCAGCAGCCCTAGCGGGGTCACCGGGGAGCTGTTTTTT.

V gene TRBV15 combines with J gene TRBJ2-3, with TRBD2 matching 7 bases. The CDR3 spans 14 residues. After removal of 1 base from V and 4 bases from J, the junction contained 2 bases not matched to a gene. Germline V lookup: CDR1 LNHNV, CDR2 YYDKDF (reference sequence). CDR3 loop: CATSRGGGADTQYF. The CDR3 DNA reads as TGTGCCACCAGCAGAGGGGGAGGGGCAGATACGCAGTATTTT.

V gene TRBV11-2 combines with J gene TRBJ1-5; D is ambiguous. V lost 5 bases, J lost 5 bases, and 10 bases lay in between. CDR1 and CDR2 from the germline V gene are SGHAT and FQNNGV. The CDR3 covers 13 residues. The CDR3: CASSLAEHQPQHF. CDR3 DNA: TGTGCCAGCAGCCTCGCGGAGCATCAGCCCCAGCATTTT.

The V call is TRBV19, the J call TRBJ2-3; perhaps TRBD2 as D (7 bases). Germline V gives CDR1 LNHDA, CDR2 SQIVND (reference sequence). The CDR3 covers 18 residues. Deletions cut 6 bases from V and 2 bases from J, with 24 bases between. This chain's CDR3 is CASSPPRLAWDNTDTQYF. CDR3 nucleotides: TGTGCCAGTAGCCCACCCCGACTAGCTTGGGACAACACAGATACGCAGTATTTT.

This chain links TRBV9 with TRBJ2-1, with 13 bases aligning to TRBD2. Germline V CDR1 and CDR2: SGDLS, YYNGEE. CDR3 length equals 16 residues. The V segment lost 3 bases and the J segment 6 bases; nucleotides outside the gene matches: 6. CDR3 sequence (DNA): TGTGCCAGCAGCGGGTCGGGACTAGCGGGGATCAATGAGCAGTTCTTC. It yields the protein CASSGSGLAGINEQFF.

J is TRBJ2-7 and V is TRBV9; D is ambiguous. Between the trimmed V and J ends, which lost 4 bases and 3 bases, there was a span of 8 bases. Germline CDR1 SGDLS, CDR2 YYNGEE. CDR3 length: 12 residues. The CDR3 protein is CASSLNDYEQYF. In DNA, the CDR3 is TGTGCCAGCAGCCTCAACGACTACGAGCAGTACTTC.

The rearrangement links TRBV10-3 to TRBJ1-4; tentative D call: TRBD1 (5 bases). This CDR3 comprises 14 residues. Germline CDR1 is ENHRY and CDR2 is SYGVKD. The V gene lost 4 bases and the J gene lost 7 bases, with 13 bases spanning the gap. As DNA, the CDR3 is TGTGCCATCAGTGGGGGGGGAGATGGTGAAAAACTGTTTTTT. It is translated as CAISGGGDGEKLFF.

This sequence joins TRBV6-2 or TRBV6-3 and TRBJ1-2; D remains ambiguous. V lost 3 bases and J 7 bases, leaving 6 bases between the germline ends. Germline lookup yields CDR1 MNHEY and CDR2 SVGEGT. This CDR3 region has 11 residues. In DNA, the CDR3 is TGTGCCAGCAGTTATCCCTTTGGCTACACCTTC. Amino acids: CASSYPFGYTF.

The V gene is TRBV3-1 (or the pseudogene TRBV3-2), the J gene TRBJ1-1, with D hard to call. The germline V gene has CDR1 LGHDT and CDR2 YNNKEL (reference sequence). The CDR3 covers 13 residues. Trimming left V 10 bases short and J 6 bases short, with 18 bases between. CDR3 DNA: TGTGCCACCAGGCTGGTCCACGGCCCTGAAGCTTTCTTT. As protein: CATRLVHGPEAFF.

This chain links TRBV2 with TRBJ1-1, with D possibly being TRBD1 (5 bases). Per the germline V gene, CDR1 is SNHLY and CDR2 is FYNNEI. V was shortened by 6 bases and J by 3 bases, with 8 bases between the two germline ends. CDR3 length equals 12 residues. CDR3 in DNA: TGTGCCAGCAGGGGGGTGGACACTGAAGCTTTCTTT. Encoded protein: CASRGVDTEAFF.

The J gene is TRBJ1-6, the V gene TRBV7-4, with TRBD1 as a possible D gene (5 bases). Deletions cut 3 bases from V and 3 bases from J, with 30 bases between. This CDR3 spans 22 amino acids. Germline V lookup: CDR1 SGHVT, CDR2 SQSDAQ. CDR3 DNA: TGTGCCAGCAGCTTTGGTAGGTACGACCACGTCGGGGGAACGGTCTATAATTCACCCCTCCACTTT. It specifies CASSFGRYDHVGGTVYNSPLHF.

For this clone: At one end the junction does not follow the germline gene, possibly because of a read error. CDR3 coding DNA: TGTGCCAGCAGCCTTAGCGGGAGGACCTATAATGAGCAGTTCTTC. It codes for CASSLSGRTYNEQFF. The gene calls are TRBV6-2 or TRBV6-3 and TRBJ2-1; TRBD2 aligns across 10 bases. The CDR3 has 15 amino acids. Per the germline V gene, CDR1 is MNHEY and CDR2 is SVGEGT.

The gene calls are TRBV7-2 and TRBJ2-1; TRBD2 matches 11 bases. This CDR3 has 17 residues. J gave up 7 bases and V 1 base, and 9 bases lay outside the gene matches. In germline, CDR1 is SGHTA, CDR2 FQGNSA. As DNA, the CDR3 is TGTGCCAGCAGCTTAGATCTAGCGGGAGGCGGGAGGAATGAGCAGTTCTTC. Its protein is CASSLDLAGGGRNEQFF.

The chain has TRBV4-1 and TRBJ2-7; TRBD2 matches at 13 bases. This CDR3 is built from 15 residues. Germline V gene data show CDR1 as MGHRA and CDR2 as YSYEKL. V lost 4 bases and J lost 5; bases outside the gene matches: 5. The CDR3 protein is CASSPWTSGSNEQYF. The CDR3 DNA is TGCGCCAGCAGCCCTTGGACTAGCGGGAGCAACGAGCAGTACTTC.

The chain combines TRBV30 with TRBJ1-2; 9 bases fit TRBD1. Germline lookup yields CDR1 GTSNPN and CDR2 SVGIG (reference sequence). CDR3 length equals 13 residues. V shed 8 bases, J shed 6 bases, and the junction held 10 bases outside the gene matches. CDR3 amino acids: CATTDRGDDGYTF. CDR3 coding DNA: TGTGCCACGACGGACAGGGGAGATGATGGCTACACCTTC.

This clone was observed a single time. This rearrangement joins TRBV28 to TRBJ1-2; D ambiguous. Germline values: CDR1 MDHEN, CDR2 SYDVKM. Trimming stripped 5 bases from V and 4 bases from J, with 20 bases between. The CDR3 length is 16 residues. The CDR3 here is CASSPPFTGPGYGYTF. The CDR3 DNA follows: TGTGCCAGCAGTCCCCCCTTTACCGGGCCCGGCTATGGCTACACCTTC.

This chain joins TRBV6-1 and TRBJ2-2; the match to TRBD1 covers 8 bases. The germline gives CDR1 MNHNS, CDR2 SASEGT. Trimming took 2 bases from V and 6 from J; bases not matched to a gene: 2. There are 14 residues in the CDR3. The CDR3 is CASSEHRGAGELFF. For the CDR3, the DNA is TGTGCCAGCAGTGAACACAGGGGGGCCGGGGAGCTGTTTTTT.

V and J are TRBV10-3 and TRBJ2-1, with TRBD2 matching over 7 bases. This CDR3 has 15 residues. Unmatched junction bases numbered 7, after V lost 0 bases and J lost 8 bases. Germline assignment: CDR1 ENHRY and CDR2 SYGVKD. The chain's CDR3 is CAISESRGSQHEQFF. Written as DNA, the CDR3 is TGTGCCATCAGTGAGTCTCGCGGGAGTCAGCATGAGCAGTTCTTC.

This rearrangement joins TRBV13 to TRBJ1-6; D may be TRBD1 (6 bases). The CDR3 covers 14 residues. Germline loops: CDR1 PRHDT, CDR2 FYEKMQ (reference sequence). Trimming pared 5 bases from V and 10 bases from J, leaving 15 bases between. CDR3 loop: CASSPQGGFSPLHF. The CDR3 DNA follows: TGTGCCAGCAGCCCACAGGGAGGGTTCTCACCCCTCCACTTT. The variable domain in full, with the rest retrieved from reference TRBV13 and TRBJ1-6, is AAGVIQSPRHLIKEKRETATLKCYPIPRHDTVYWYQQGPGQDPQFLISFYEKMQSDKGSIPDRFSAQQFSDYHSELNMSSLELGDSALYFCASSPQGGFSPLHFGNGTRLTVT.

The chain joins TRBV28 to TRBJ1-2; 8 positions agree with TRBD1. Looked up from germline, CDR1 is MDHEN and CDR2 is SYDVKM. This CDR3 region has 14 residues. V gave up 8 bases and J gave up 7 bases; unmatched junction bases: 12. This chain's CDR3 is CASGYDRGLGGYTF. Here the CDR3 DNA reads TGTGCCAGCGGATATGACAGGGGCTTGGGTGGCTACACCTTC.

This sequence joins TRBV2 and TRBJ1-3; 9 bases align to TRBD1. The germline V gene has CDR1 SNHLY and CDR2 FYNNEI. The V and J ends lost 7 bases and 1 base, in that order; junction bases with no gene match: 5. There are 15 residues in the CDR3. CDR3: CASKGTGRSGNTIYF. CDR3 coding DNA: TGTGCCAGCAAGGGGACAGGGAGGTCTGGAAACACCATATATTTT.

This sequence joins TRBV5-6 and TRBJ2-7, with TRBD2 matching 8 bases. The J segment lost 4 bases and the V segment lost 4 bases, leaving 13 bases of the junction unmatched. The CDR3 covers 16 residues. Germline values: CDR1 SGHDT, CDR2 YYEEEE. The CDR3 DNA is TGTGCCAGCAGCCAAACCAGGACTAGCCTTTTGTACGAGCAGTACTTC. Amino acids: CASSQTRTSLLYEQYF.

The rearrangement links TRBV27 to TRBJ1-2, with D possibly being TRBD1 (6 bases). Germline CDR1 is MNHEY and CDR2 is SMNVEV (reference sequence). V was cut by 3 bases and J by 4 bases, with 12 bases left in between. CDR3 length: 14 residues. DNA for the CDR3: TGTGCCAGCAGTTTTAACAGGGATACCTATGGCTACACCTTC. Protein sequence: CASSFNRDTYGYTF.

The table lists this clone with a few counts. V and J are TRBV7-3 and TRBJ2-3; 8 bases line up with TRBD2. This CDR3 is built from 16 residues. The germline gives CDR1 SGHTA, CDR2 FQGTGA. The junction had 12 bases not matched to a gene; V was cut back by 5 bases and J by 5 bases. The chain's CDR3 is CASSPGGAGDRDTQYF. The CDR3 DNA follows: TGTGCCAGCAGCCCCGGAGGAGCGGGAGACAGAGATACGCAGTATTTT.